This is a list of T cell receptor beta chains from one sample in a study of response to subunit inactivated influenza vaccine. TCRdb redid the calling of the RT-PCR reads with MiXCR, one entry per CDR3 protein. The repertoire holds about 520,000 distinct CDR3 sequences, with over 25% as singletons. Material: CD4+ T cells sorted from PBMCs, obtained around 5 days after vaccination. The source of these receptors is a man aged 45-65 years who received an inactivated influenza vaccine. CDR3s include the opening cysteine and the closing phenylalanine or tryptophan. D genes are given only for firm matches. Rows may omit the clone size; those that give it use once, few, many or a size class.

j_call d_call clone_size v_call cdr3_aa cdr3_nt
TRBJ2-1 TRBD2 few TRBV7-9 CASSDLSGSSYNEQFF TGTGCCAGCAGCGACCTAAGCGGGAGCTCCTACAATGAGCAGTTCTTC
TRBJ2-7 TRBD1 many TRBV29-1 CSAKGQGGYEQYF TGCAGCGCAAAGGGACAGGGCGGCTACGAGCAGTACTTC
TRBJ2-1 TRBD2 few TRBV6-1 CASRTLAGVSYNEQFF TGTGCCAGCAGGACCCTAGCGGGGGTCTCCTACAATGAGCAGTTCTTC
TRBJ2-7 TRBD2 few TRBV10-3 CAISLAGAYEQYF TGTGCCATCAGTCTAGCGGGAGCCTACGAGCAGTACTTC
TRBJ2-4 TRBD2 few TRBV7-2 CASGAGGLPYIQYF TGTGCCAGCGGGGCGGGAGGCCTTCCTTACATTCAGTACTTC
TRBJ1-3 . . TRBV18 CASSPAGGSGNTIYF TGTGCCAGCTCACCCGCTGGGGGCTCTGGAAACACCATATATTTT
TRBJ2-7 TRBD1 few TRBV7-2 CASSLAAGRGTYEQYF TGTGCCAGCAGCTTAGCGGCGGGCAGGGGGACCTACGAGCAGTACTTC
TRBJ2-1 TRBD2 few TRBV5-1 CATRTSGISYNEQFF TGCGCCACCCGGACTAGCGGGATCTCCTACAATGAGCAGTTCTTC
TRBJ2-1 TRBD1 . TRBV24-1 CATSRTGNYNEQFF TGTGCCACCAGTAGGACAGGAAACTACAATGAGCAGTTCTTC
TRBJ2-3 . . TRBV30 CAWSPGAQRTDTQYF TGTGCCTGGAGTCCGGGGGCGCAGAGGACAGATACGCAGTATTTT
TRBJ2-7 TRBD2 few TRBV5-1 CASSVTGTSGNYEQYF TGCGCCAGCAGCGTCACCGGGACTAGCGGGAACTACGAGCAGTACTTC
TRBJ1-1 TRBD1 few TRBV20-1 CSARKRDSWNTEAFF TGCAGTGCTAGAAAGCGGGACAGCTGGAACACTGAAGCTTTCTTT
TRBJ1-5 . many TRBV28 CASSLSIGLGSGNQPQHF TGTGCCAGCAGTTTATCTATCGGGTTAGGGTCGGGCAATCAGCCCCAGCATTTT
TRBJ1-3 . . TRBV20-1 CSASSAHLGNTIYF TGCAGTGCTAGTAGCGCGCACCTTGGAAACACCATATATTTT
TRBJ2-2 TRBD2 . TRBV6-2/TRBV6-3 CASSYSLTSGSLANTGELFF TGTGCCAGCAGTTACTCGCTAACTAGCGGGAGTTTGGCGAACACCGGGGAGCTGTTTTTT
TRBJ1-3 . . TRBV9 CASSVEVGGSAGNTIYF TGTGCCAGCAGCGTAGAAGTGGGGGGATCCGCTGGAAACACCATATATTTT
TRBJ1-1 . . TRBV7-2 CASSKGPGNTEAFF TGTGCCAGCAGCAAGGGACCTGGGAACACTGAAGCTTTCTTT
TRBJ2-7 . . TRBV7-3 CASSLIVGRPPLTPTGSEQYF TGTGCCAGCAGCCTTATCGTGGGCAGGCCGCCTTTGACCCCTACGGGGAGCGAGCAGTACTTC
TRBJ2-3 TRBD2 few TRBV20-1 CSAIAASGSTDTQYF TGCAGTGCCATAGCAGCTAGCGGGAGTACAGATACGCAGTATTTT
TRBJ2-7 TRBD2 once TRBV15 CATSRLLAGDPEQYF TGTGCCACCAGCAGGCTTTTAGCGGGGGACCCCGAGCAGTACTTC
TRBJ2-5 TRBD1 . TRBV9 CASSVGPGQEETQYF TGTGCCAGCAGCGTAGGCCCGGGACAGGAGGAGACCCAGTACTTC
TRBJ2-7 TRBD1 . TRBV5-1 CASSFRDRGHEQYF TGCGCCAGCAGCTTCCGGGACAGGGGCCACGAGCAGTACTTC
TRBJ1-1 . once TRBV3-1 CASSQIGGTEAFF TGTGCCAGCAGCCAGATTGGGGGGACTGAAGCTTTCTTT
TRBJ2-1 . . TRBV7-2 CASSFQTSDNEQFF TGTGCCAGCAGCTTCCAGACTAGTGACAATGAGCAGTTCTTC
TRBJ1-4 . few TRBV27 CASSRRVGTNEKLFF TGTGCCAGCAGTCGCAGGGTCGGCACTAATGAAAAACTGTTTTTT
TRBJ1-6 TRBD1 few TRBV27 CASSPPTGMNSPLHF TGTGCCAGCAGTCCTCCGACAGGGATGAATTCACCCCTCCACTTT
TRBJ2-5 TRBD1 . TRBV5-1 CASSHGTGTGETQYF TGCGCCAGCAGCCACGGGACAGGTACCGGGGAGACCCAGTACTTC
TRBJ1-1 . . TRBV20-1 CSARGGGGSTEAFF TGCAGTGCTAGAGGAGGGGGGGGGTCCACTGAAGCTTTCTTT